The rows below give T cell receptor beta chains drawn from one sample of a study of blood T cell repertoires in COVID-19. Repertoires were generated with immunoSEQ multiplex PCR, while TCRdb's copy carries only in-frame clones and drops some. The sample includes tens of thousands of clones, over 65% of them seen just once. Sequenced input: peripheral blood. The receptors shown here come from a woman in her sixties with acute or convalescent COVID-19. The conserved cysteine and the conserved F or W are not part of the CDR3 here. The D gene is left open where the match is weak. The size entry is marked missing in some rows and otherwise reads once, few, many or a size class.

d_call,v_call,j_call,clone_size,cdr3_aa
.,TRBV5-1,TRBJ2-2,.,ASSSSRVGGELF
TRBD1,TRBV30,TRBJ2-2,.,AWRRQGDAGELF
TRBD1,TRBV2,TRBJ1-6,.,ASTGWTGGQAPLH
TRBD1,TRBV2,TRBJ1-4,.,ASGDRVNEKLF
.,TRBV7-9,TRBJ1-2,once,ASSLEVGYGYT
TRBD1,TRBV19,TRBJ2-1,once,ASSSGQGSVYEQF
.,TRBV7-2,TRBJ1-6,.,ASRVGRERNYNSPLH
TRBD1,TRBV6-5,TRBJ1-2,.,ASSYEGQGALGYT
.,TRBV5-6,TRBJ1-5,.,ASSLGGYQPQH
TRBD1,TRBV7-6,TRBJ1-4,.,ASSLARTGREKLF
TRBD1,TRBV27,TRBJ2-7,.,ASSYKTGVWVYEQY
TRBD1,TRBV5-4,TRBJ1-4,.,ASSLASTGGGNEKLF
.,TRBV18,TRBJ1-5,.,ASSPGAVNQPQH
TRBD2,TRBV5-1,TRBJ2-3,.,ASSLLQGGTDTQY
.,TRBV11-3,TRBJ2-5,.,ASSLEAGETQY
TRBD1,TRBV5-5,TRBJ1-2,.,ASSLRDRANYGYT
.,TRBV19,TRBJ1-5,.,ASTDTFRGVTQPQH
.,TRBV4-1,TRBJ2-1,.,ASSQDRGSNEQF
.,TRBV27,TRBJ2-7,.,ASSPTPTFPIYEQY
TRBD1,TRBV9,TRBJ1-1,once,ASGGQMNTEAF
.,TRBV6-2/TRBV6-3,TRBJ1-2,.,ASSPTPGSGGYGYT
TRBD2,TRBV5-5,TRBJ2-3,.,ASSLFLASGGAGDTQY
.,TRBV4-1,TRBJ1-1,.,ASSQGRPNTEAF
.,TRBV5-6,TRBJ2-6,.,ASSPGGAGANVLT
.,TRBV4-2,TRBJ2-3,.,ASSQVRTETDTQY
.,TRBV28,TRBJ1-2,.,ASRLSGYGYT
.,TRBV5-1,TRBJ2-5,.,ASSLGQGQETQY
TRBD2,TRBV11-2,TRBJ2-2,.,ASSPLIGRGGGELF
TRBD1,TRBV5-6,TRBJ2-5,.,ASSLGTGKSETQY
.,TRBV21-1,TRBJ1-2,.,ASSRGLPGHRNYGYT
.,TRBV28,TRBJ1-1,.,ASSLGIGRGNTEAF
TRBD2,TRBV11-3,TRBJ2-1,.,ASSLGGGRAGGEQF
.,TRBV7-2,TRBJ2-2,once,ASSLVAGFGELF
.,TRBV18,TRBJ1-2,.,ASSPAQGPYT
.,TRBV10-1,TRBJ2-3,.,ASSELGPTDTQY
.,TRBV13,TRBJ1-5,.,ASSLGRSSQH
TRBD1,TRBV2,TRBJ2-3,.,ATKTGGPDTQY
TRBD2,TRBV5-1,TRBJ2-7,.,ASRGSGRLSYEQY
.,TRBV7-2,TRBJ1-1,.,ASSLDGAANTEAF
.,TRBV6-5,TRBJ2-3,.,ASSYEPATDTQY
.,TRBV28,TRBJ1-2,.,ASSFNREGYT
.,TRBV27,TRBJ1-1,.,ASKSQGMGTEAF
TRBD1,TRBV19,TRBJ2-3,.,ASRHRGGTDTQY
.,TRBV9,TRBJ2-5,.,ASSGGPEETQY